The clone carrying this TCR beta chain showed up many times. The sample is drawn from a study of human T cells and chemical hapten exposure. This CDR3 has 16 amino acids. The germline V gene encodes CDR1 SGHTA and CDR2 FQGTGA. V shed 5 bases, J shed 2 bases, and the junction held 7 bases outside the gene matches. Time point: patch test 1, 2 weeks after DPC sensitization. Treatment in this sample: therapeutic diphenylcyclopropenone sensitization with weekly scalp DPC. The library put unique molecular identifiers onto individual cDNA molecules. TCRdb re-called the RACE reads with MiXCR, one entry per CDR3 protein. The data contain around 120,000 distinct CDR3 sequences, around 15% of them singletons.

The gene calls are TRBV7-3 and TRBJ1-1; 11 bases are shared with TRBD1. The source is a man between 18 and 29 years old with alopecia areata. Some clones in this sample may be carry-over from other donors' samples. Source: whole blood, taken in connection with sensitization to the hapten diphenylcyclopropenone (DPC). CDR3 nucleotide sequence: TGTGCCAGCAGCCCAGGGGGACAGGGGGTAAACACTGAAGCTTTCTTT. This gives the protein CASSPGGQGVNTEAFF.